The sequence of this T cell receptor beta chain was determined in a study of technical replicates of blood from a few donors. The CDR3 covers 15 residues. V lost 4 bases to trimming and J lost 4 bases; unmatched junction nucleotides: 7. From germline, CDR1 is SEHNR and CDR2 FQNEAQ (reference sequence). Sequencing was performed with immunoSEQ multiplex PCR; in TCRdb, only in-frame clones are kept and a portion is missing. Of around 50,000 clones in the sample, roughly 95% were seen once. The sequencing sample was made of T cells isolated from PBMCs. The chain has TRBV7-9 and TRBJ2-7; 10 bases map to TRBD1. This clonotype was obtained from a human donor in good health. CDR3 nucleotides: TGTGCCAGCAGCTGGACGTCGGGACAGGGGTACGAGCAGTACTTC. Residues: CASSWTSGQGYEQYF. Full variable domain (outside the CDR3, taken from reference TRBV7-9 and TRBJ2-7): DTGVSQNPRHKITKRGQNVTFRCDPISEHNRLYWYRQTLGQGPEFLTYFQNEAQLEKSRLLSDRFSAERPKGSFSTLEIQRTEQGDSAMYLCASSWTSGQGYEQYFGPGTRLTVT.